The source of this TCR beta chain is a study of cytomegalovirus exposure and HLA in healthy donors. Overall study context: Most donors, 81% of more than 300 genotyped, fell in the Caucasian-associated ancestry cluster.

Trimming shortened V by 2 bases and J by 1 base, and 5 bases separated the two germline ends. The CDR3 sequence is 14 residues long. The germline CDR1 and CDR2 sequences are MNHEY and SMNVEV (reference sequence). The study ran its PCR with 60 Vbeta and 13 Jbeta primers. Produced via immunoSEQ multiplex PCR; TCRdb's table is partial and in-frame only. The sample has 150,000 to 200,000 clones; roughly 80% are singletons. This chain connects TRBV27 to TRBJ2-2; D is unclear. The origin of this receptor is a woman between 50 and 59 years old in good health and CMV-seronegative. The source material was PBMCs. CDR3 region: CASSLAGNTGELFF. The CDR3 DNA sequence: TGTGCCAGCAGTTTAGCAGGGAACACCGGGGAGCTGTTTTTT.